These 27 T cell receptor beta chains were all obtained from the same sample, sequenced in a study of T cell repertoires in cytomegalovirus infection. No antigen is known for these receptors. Via MiXCR, TCRdb re-called the reads, giving one row per CDR3 protein. The sample records roughly 80,000 distinct CDR3 sequences, about 37% being singletons. The sequenced sample was CD8+ T cells from cultured PBMCs, obtained from culture after CMV antigen stimulation. The origin of the receptors is a human donor in good health (CMV status not recorded). Some clones in this sample may be carry-over from other donors' samples.

This clonotype was seen more than once but under ten times. This chain uses TRBV7-8 with TRBJ2-7; the D call may be TRBD1 or TRBD2 (5 bases each). This CDR3 spans 14 amino acids. Germline V gene sequence: CDR1 SGHVS, CDR2 FQNEAQ. Trimming shortened V by 5 bases and J by 0 bases, and 11 bases separated the two germline ends. The CDR3 sequence is CASSPLGGSYEQYF. As DNA, the CDR3 is TGTGCCAGCAGCCCTCTTGGGGGCTCCTACGAGCAGTACTTC.

This clonotype was observed many times. CDR3 in DNA: TGTGCCAGCAGCTTAGCGCTCAGTGCTAACTATGGCTACACCTTC. This encodes CASSLALSANYGYTF. This chain links TRBV7-2 with TRBJ1-2, with unresolved D. CDR1 and CDR2 from the germline V gene are SGHTA and FQGNSA. The CDR3 covers 15 residues. The ends were cut back, 0 bases at V and 0 bases at J, with 8 bases in the middle.

This clonotype was counted between two and nine times. The chain joins TRBV11-3 to TRBJ2-7; 8 nucleotides match TRBD2. V dropped 5 bases and J dropped 0; count of bases not matched to a gene: 6. Per the germline V gene, CDR1 is SGHNT and CDR2 is YENEEA. The CDR3 sequence is 15 residues long. The CDR3 bases are TGTGCCAGCAGCCAGCACGGGGGGGACTCCTACGAGCAGTACTTC. It codes for CASSQHGGDSYEQYF.

This clonotype was counted between two and nine times. This chain uses TRBV27 with TRBJ1-5, with D hard to call. CDR1 and CDR2 (germline): MNHEY, SMNVEV (reference sequence). Trimming stripped 3 bases from V and 4 bases from J, with 4 bases between. This CDR3 is built from 12 residues. CDR3 bases: TGTGCCAGCAGTTTTTTAAATCAGCCCCAGCATTTT. Protein: CASSFLNQPQHF.

To note about this clonotype: Its ends do not fully match the called genes, so a read error is possible. The rearrangement uses TRBV27 and TRBJ1-2; a possible D gene is TRBD1 (6 bases). This CDR3 spans 13 amino acids. Germline V gene lookup returns CDR1 MNHEY and CDR2 SMNVEV (reference sequence). The CDR3 sequence: CASSLGAGDGYTF. The CDR3 bases are TGTGCTAGCAGTTTGGGGGCAGGGGATGGCTACACCTTC.

This clonotype was seen only a few times. The chain joins TRBV6-2 or TRBV6-3 to TRBJ2-1; no clear D gene. This CDR3 has 14 amino acids. Per the germline V gene, CDR1 is MNHEY and CDR2 is SVGEGT. The V gene lost 4 bases and the J gene lost 8 bases, with 15 bases spanning the gap. The CDR3 here is CASSSPLSPYEQFF. CDR3 sequence (DNA): TGTGCCAGCAGTTCCCCCTTAAGCCCCTATGAGCAGTTCTTC.

The rearrangement links TRBV7-2 to TRBJ1-5; D might be TRBD1 (5 bases). Germline-derived CDR1 and CDR2 are SGHTA and FQGNSA. V was cut by 4 bases and J by 7 bases, with 20 bases left in between. This CDR3 region has 16 residues. The CDR3 spells CASSSTGVRRGQPQHF. The CDR3, as DNA: TGTGCCAGCAGCTCAACCGGGGTGCGTAGGGGCCAGCCCCAGCATTTT.

This clonotype was detected a few times. The chain links TRBV12-3 or TRBV12-4 to TRBJ2-1; D not certain. This CDR3 region has 11 residues. With 5 bases removed from V and 10 bases from J, the gap between germline ends came to 9 bases. In DNA, the CDR3 is TGTGCCAGCAGTCCTGAAGGGGAGCAGTTCTTC. This codes for CASSPEGEQFF.

The chain has TRBV7-9 and TRBJ2-6; 9 bases line up with TRBD1. The ends lost 6 bases at V and 0 bases at J; junction bases unmatched: 9. This CDR3 spans 18 amino acids. CDR1 is SEHNR, CDR2 FQNEAQ, per germline (reference sequence). CDR3 in amino acids: CASRPYRGRGSGANVLTF. The CDR3 coding sequence is TGTGCCAGCAGACCCTACAGGGGGCGAGGCTCTGGGGCCAACGTCCTGACTTTC. The full variable domain, its missing parts supplied by reference TRBV7-9 and TRBJ2-6, is DTGVSQNPRHKITKRGQNVTFRCDPISEHNRLYWYRQTLGQGPEFLTYFQNEAQLEKSRLLSDRFSAERPKGSFSTLEIQRTEQGDSAMYLCASRPYRGRGSGANVLTFGAGSRLTVL.

Only a few counts were recorded for this clonotype. The chain employs TRBV4-1 and TRBJ1-1; TRBD1 might be the D (6 bases). CDR3 length equals 12 residues. The V gene's germline CDR1 is MGHRA and CDR2 YSYEKL. Trimming cost V 4 bases and J 8 bases, with 11 bases left between them. The CDR3 coding sequence is TGCGCCAGCAGCCGGACAGACGGGGAAGCTTTCTTT. Protein: CASSRTDGEAFF.

With respect to this clonotype: Germline and junction disagree at one end, which may indicate a read error. The rearrangement uses TRBV7-2 and TRBJ2-5, with D possibly being TRBD2 (5 bases). This CDR3 has 13 amino acids. The germline V gene has CDR1 SGHTA and CDR2 FQGNSA. The CDR3 is CASSHGLVGTQHF. CDR3 nucleotides: TGTGCCAGCAGCCACGGACTGGTTGGTACCCAGCACTTC.

The chain links TRBV6-2 or TRBV6-3 to TRBJ1-1; D ambiguous. The CDR3 runs to 14 residues. The germline V gene encodes CDR1 MNHEY and CDR2 SVGEGT. Trimming cost V 3 bases and J 2 bases, with 10 bases left between them. The CDR3 is CASSYAGSNTEAFF. CDR3 coding DNA: TGTGCCAGCAGTTATGCAGGCAGCAACACTGAAGCTTTCTTT.

This CDR3 is CASGSGTGGDTDTQYF. In DNA form, the CDR3 reads TGTGCTAGTGGGTCCGGGACAGGGGGCGACACAGATACGCAGTATTTT. The chain has TRBV12-5 and TRBJ2-3; 12 bases match TRBD1. The germline V gene has CDR1 LGHNT and CDR2 FRNRAP. With V trimmed by 6 bases and J by 2 bases, 6 bases remained unmatched. The CDR3 is 16 residues long.

This clonotype was recorded a few times. This chain connects TRBV12-3 or TRBV12-4 to TRBJ1-5, with 8 bases aligning to TRBD1. The CDR3 is 16 residues long. With 5 bases clipped from V and 0 bases from J, the junction kept 6 bases outside the gene matches. In nucleotides, the CDR3 is TGTGCCAGCAGTCCTCTACAGGGGGATAGCAATCAGCCCCAGCATTTT. Translating it yields CASSPLQGDSNQPQHF.

This clonotype has a handful of counts. The chain couples TRBV7-6 to TRBJ1-6, with 8 positions matching TRBD1. J was trimmed by 8 bases and V by 3 bases; bases with no gene match: 3. The germline gives CDR1 SGHVS, CDR2 FNYEAQ. CDR3 length: 14 residues. CDR3 region: CASSLGQDHSPLHF. The CDR3 DNA sequence: TGTGCCAGCAGCTTGGGACAGGACCATTCACCCCTCCACTTT.

The rearrangement links TRBV12-3 or TRBV12-4 to TRBJ1-4; 7 bases line up with TRBD1. V was pared by 5 bases and J by 8 bases, with 8 bases of the junction left unmatched. The CDR3 spans 14 residues. The CDR3 reads CASSHRGSREKLFF. CDR3 DNA sequence: TGTGCCAGCAGTCACAGGGGCTCCCGAGAAAAACTGTTTTTT.

This clonotype was seen a few times. This chain links TRBV7-3 with TRBJ2-1, with D perhaps TRBD2 (6 bases). The CDR3 is 16 residues long. V shed 3 bases and J shed 3 bases, with 15 bases lying between them. Germline assignment: CDR1 SGHTA and CDR2 FQGTGA. CDR3 nucleotides: TGTGCCAGCAGCTTTGGAGGCGGGATTGACTACAATGAGCAGTTCTTC. Its protein product is CASSFGGGIDYNEQFF.

The rearrangement links TRBV4-1 to TRBJ1-5; a possible D gene is TRBD1 (5 bases). The CDR3 has 14 amino acids. V was trimmed by 5 bases and J by 5 bases, leaving 13 bases between them. Germline V gene sequence: CDR1 MGHRA, CDR2 YSYEKL. The CDR3 sequence is CASSGGLVDQPQHF. The CDR3, as DNA: TGCGCCAGCAGCGGGGGTTTGGTTGATCAGCCCCAGCATTTT.

The chain joins TRBV7-9 to TRBJ2-1; TRBD1 agrees at 9 bases. The CDR3 is 17 amino acids. The germline V gene has CDR1 SEHNR and CDR2 FQNEAQ (reference sequence). Trimming at V came to 5 bases and at J to 1 base, leaving 9 bases not matched to a gene. The CDR3 DNA follows: TGTGCCAGCAGCCCCACCCGGGACAGGGTTTCCTACAATGAGCAGTTCTTC. This encodes CASSPTRDRVSYNEQFF.

This chain joins TRBV27 and TRBJ2-7; either TRBD1 or TRBD2 may supply D (6 bases each). CDR1 is MNHEY, CDR2 SMNVEV, per germline (reference sequence). The CDR3 length is 15 residues. V shed 5 bases and J shed 5 bases, with 19 bases lying between them. As DNA, the CDR3 is TGTGCCAGCAGTGCGGGAAACAGGGTTTGGGACGAGCAGTACTTC. It is translated as CASSAGNRVWDEQYF.

This clonotype was picked up a small number of times. The J gene is TRBJ2-1, the V gene TRBV7-2, with D unresolved. Per the germline V gene, CDR1 is SGHTA and CDR2 is FQGNSA. Trimming took off 5 bases at V and 1 base at J, with 6 bases between the two ends. The CDR3 runs to 13 residues. The CDR3 DNA is TGTGCCAGCAGCGTAGTATCCTACAATGAGCAGTTCTTC. Residues: CASSVVSYNEQFF.

This clonotype was counted a few times. V is TRBV9 and J is TRBJ1-4; D is undetermined. The CDR3 totals 16 residues. Trimming removed 0 bases at V and 7 bases at J, with 16 bases between. Looked up from germline, CDR1 is SGDLS and CDR2 is YYNGEE. CDR3 region: CASSVAGSGLAEKLFF. The CDR3 region has the DNA TGTGCCAGCAGCGTAGCTGGTTCGGGGTTGGCTGAAAAACTGTTTTTT.

V and J are TRBV20-1 and TRBJ2-1, with D hard to call. The germline gives CDR1 DFQATT, CDR2 SNEGSKA (reference sequence). Trimming left V 2 bases short and J 6 bases short, with 5 bases between. The CDR3 totals 11 residues. The CDR3 coding sequence is TGCAGTGCTAGAAGATTCAATGAGCAGTTCTTC. Translated: CSARRFNEQFF.

This clonotype was recorded a few times. The genes are TRBV27 and TRBJ2-2, with TRBD1 matching 11 bases. Germline V gives CDR1 MNHEY, CDR2 SMNVEV (reference sequence). The CDR3 has 14 residues. V lost 4 bases and J lost 8; bases outside the gene matches: 3. Here the CDR3 DNA reads TGTGCCAGCAGTTGGGGACAGGGGGTTGGGGAGCTGTTTTTT. Amino acid sequence: CASSWGQGVGELFF.

This clonotype was counted between two and nine times. This rearrangement joins TRBV12-3 or TRBV12-4 to TRBJ1-3; no clear D. V was clipped by 3 bases and J by 4 bases, with 10 bases between them. This CDR3 has 14 amino acids. The CDR3 reads CASSFSRSGNTIYF. In DNA form, the CDR3 reads TGTGCCAGCAGTTTTAGTCGTTCGGGAAACACCATATATTTT.

The V call is TRBV29-1, the J call TRBJ1-2, with 7 positions matching TRBD1. J was trimmed by 8 bases and V by 4 bases; bases with no gene match: 7. This CDR3 has 12 residues. Germline lookup yields CDR1 SQVTM and CDR2 ANQGSEA. In DNA, the CDR3 is TGCAGCGTTGTAGAGGGGGCGGAAGGCTACACCTTC. Its protein is CSVVEGAEGYTF.

This clonotype was seen ten or more times. At one end the junction does not follow the germline gene, possibly because of a read error. The rearrangement uses TRBV7-7 and TRBJ1-5; the match to TRBD1 covers 7 bases. Germline V CDR1 and CDR2: SSHAT, FNYEAQ (reference sequence). The CDR3 contains 22 residues. For the CDR3, the DNA is TGTGCTAGCAGCTTCGTCAACTCGGGACAGAACATGATCCGAAATAGCAATCAGCCCCAGCATTTT. Protein: CASSFVNSGQNMIRNSNQPQHF.